The clone carrying this T cell receptor beta chain was seen many times. Its antigen is still unknown. The authors amplified TCR beta CDR3 by multiplex PCR with 32 V and 13 J primers. TCRdb called the multiplex PCR reads again in MiXCR, with one record for every CDR3 protein. The sample consists of over 8,000 distinct CDR3 sequences, less than 20% of them appearing once. V dropped 0 bases and J dropped 4 bases, with 9 bases sitting between them. Germline loops: CDR1 MGHRA, CDR2 YSYEKL. This CDR3 has 15 residues. This sample is drawn from a study of immune heterogeneity within non-small cell lung tumors. Looking at the study overall: In total, the tumors were 4 squamous cell carcinomas, roughly 10 non-squamous carcinomas and 1 not otherwise specified. General observations from the study: Identical dominant CDR3 beta clonotypes recurred across tumor sites within a patient, alongside site-unique high-frequency clones. Correlation analysis showed that local T-cell clonality was moderately but significantly associated with local tumor mutational burden (R 0.3 to 0.4).

At 550 to 600 ng per sample, bulk tumor genomic DNA provided the template. Primary tumors were biopsied several times each, far apart, intraoperatively. Undergoing curative surgery were patients whose non-small cell lung cancer was untreated and newly diagnosed. Patients with newly diagnosed non-small cell lung cancer who underwent surgery with curative intent served as donors. The specimen was lung tumor tissue. The rearrangement links TRBV4-1 to TRBJ2-2; the D is unclear. The source of this sequence is a man aged 40-49 years with non-small cell lung cancer. CDR3 DNA sequence: TGCGCCAGCAGCCAAGATCGTATGGGCACCGGGGAGCTGTTTTTT. It translates to CASSQDRMGTGELFF.